This is a list of T cell receptor beta chains from one sample in a study of control samples from healthy donors and cancer patients. Profiling relied on immunoSEQ multiplex PCR, and the TCRdb table lists in-frame clones only, not all of them. This sample has 150,000 or so clones, with just under 95% found just once. The sequencing sample was made of blood. All receptors derive from a man in his forties or fifties in good health. CDR3s include the opening cysteine and the closing phenylalanine or tryptophan. Fields, in order: D gene, V gene, clone size, J gene, CDR3 DNA, CDR3 protein. D genes are given only for firm matches. Size is omitted from some rows. Given values are once, few, many or a class for expanded clones.

>TRBD1|TRBV27|.|TRBJ2-3
TGTGCCAGCAGACCATGGACAGGGACAGATACGCAGTATTTT
CASRPWTGTDTQYF
>.|TRBV24-1|.|TRBJ1-1
TGTGCCAGCTCAGGCGTGAACACTGAAGCTTTCTTT
CASSGVNTEAFF
>.|TRBV18|.|TRBJ2-5
TGTGCCAGCTCACCGGCAGGGAAGGGGACCCAGTACTTC
CASSPAGKGTQYF
>.|TRBV7-9|few|TRBJ2-4
TGTGCCAGCAGTTCTACCGGGACAGCCAAAAACATTCAGTACTTC
CASSSTGTAKNIQYF
>.|TRBV3-1/TRBV3-2|.|TRBJ1-3
TGTGCCAGCAGCCAAGGGGGAAATATTGGAAACACCATATATTTT
CASSQGGNIGNTIYF
>.|TRBV18|.|TRBJ2-5
TGTGCCAGCTCCCCTAGATCAAACCAAGAGACCCAGTACTTC
CASSPRSNQETQYF
>.|TRBV14|.|TRBJ1-2
TGTGCCAGCAGCTGGGACGGGAACTATGGCTACACCTTC
CASSWDGNYGYTF
>TRBD1|TRBV2|once|TRBJ2-7
TGTGCCAGCGAAGGGACAGGGGGCTGGGAGCAGTACTTC
CASEGTGGWEQYF
>.|TRBV18|.|TRBJ1-1
TGTGCCAGCGCGCCCAGATTCGGGTTGAACACTGAAGCTTTCTTT
CASAPRFGLNTEAFF
>.|TRBV10-1|.|TRBJ1-1
TGCGCCAGCAGTGATTTTTCCGGGCAGGATAACACTGAAGCTTTCTTT
CASSDFSGQDNTEAFF
>.|TRBV12-5|.|TRBJ2-6
TGTGCTAGTGCCAAGGGGTCTGGGGCCAACGTCCTGACTTTC
CASAKGSGANVLTF
>.|TRBV6-5|once|TRBJ1-1
TGTGCCAGCAGTTACTCGAGGGGCGTGAACACTGAAGCTTTCTTT
CASSYSRGVNTEAFF
>.|TRBV27|.|TRBJ2-6
TGTGCCAGCAGTTTTATATCTGGGGCCAACGTCCTGACTTTC
CASSFISGANVLTF
>TRBD1|TRBV15|.|TRBJ1-5
TGTGCCACCAGCAGAGGTCGGGACAGGGGTTCGGCTCAGCCCCAGCATTTT
CATSRGRDRGSAQPQHF
>.|TRBV18|few|TRBJ2-5
TGTGCCAGCTCACCATCGGGGGCGGAGACCCAGTACTTC
CASSPSGAETQYF
>.|TRBV7-8|.|TRBJ1-5
TGTGCCAGCAGCTTAGCGGCAGGGGCGAATCAGCCCCAGCATTTT
CASSLAAGANQPQHF
>.|TRBV19|.|TRBJ2-2
TGTGCCAGTAGTGCCGGGACCTGGACCGGGGAGCTGTTTTTT
CASSAGTWTGELFF
>TRBD1|TRBV28|.|TRBJ1-5
TGTGCCAGCAGCTCGAGACAGGGGGCTGATCAGCCCCAGCATTTT
CASSSRQGADQPQHF
>.|TRBV5-1|.|TRBJ1-4
TGCGCCAGCAGCCATACAGGGCCTACTAATGAAAAACTGTTTTTT
CASSHTGPTNEKLFF
>TRBD1|TRBV5-4|.|TRBJ2-1
TGTGCCAGCAGACCTGACAGGGGGTCCTACAATGAGCAGTTCTTC
CASRPDRGSYNEQFF
>TRBD1|TRBV7-9|.|TRBJ2-2
TGTGCCAGCAGCATCGGGACAGGGCGAGCCGGGGAGCTGTTTTTT
CASSIGTGRAGELFF
>TRBD2|TRBV5-6|.|TRBJ2-1
TGTGCCAGCAGCTTGGGAGCCAGCGGGGGGGTAAATGAGCAGTTCTTC
CASSLGASGGVNEQFF
>TRBD1|TRBV19|few|TRBJ1-5
TGTGCCAGTAGTCCCTTGGACAGGGGTAATCAGCCCCAGCATTTT
CASSPLDRGNQPQHF
>.|TRBV7-2|once|TRBJ1-1
TGTGCCAGCAGCCCCAGTCGGGGTGGCACTGAAGCTTTCTTT
CASSPSRGGTEAFF
>TRBD2|TRBV6-2/TRBV6-3|.|TRBJ2-1
TGTGCCAGCAGTGGGACCTCCGGGGGGGTTCAAGCTTCTGAGCAGTTCTTC
CASSGTSGGVQASEQFF
>.|TRBV5-1|once|TRBJ1-2
TGCGCCAGCAGCTTAGATGGACGGCTAAGCTATGGCTACACCTTC
CASSLDGRLSYGYTF
>.|TRBV9|.|TRBJ1-2
TGTGCCAGCTCTCATTCTGAATTTAACTATGGCTACACCTTC
CASSHSEFNYGYTF
>.|TRBV7-8|.|TRBJ1-1
TGTGCCAGCAGCTTAGTAGAGAGGAACACTGAAGCTTTCTTT
CASSLVERNTEAFF
>TRBD2|TRBV25-1|.|TRBJ2-5
TGTGCCAGCAGTGACCTCCGGCCCGGGACTAGCCGGGAGACCCAGTACTTC
CASSDLRPGTSRETQYF
>.|TRBV28|.|TRBJ1-3
TGTGCCAGCAGTCCCCTGGAACGTAGCTCTGGAAACACCATATATTTT
CASSPLERSSGNTIYF
>TRBD1|TRBV6-2/TRBV6-3|.|TRBJ1-2
TGTGCCAGCAGTTCCGAGCGGGACAGCTTCTATGGCTACACCTTC
CASSSERDSFYGYTF
>.|TRBV29-1|.|TRBJ1-2
TGCAGCGTTGAAATTAGCCGGGGGGCAGAAGGCTACACCTTC
CSVEISRGAEGYTF
>.|TRBV18|.|TRBJ2-5
TGTGCCAGCTCACCGCAGGGCACCACGGGGGAGACCCAGTACTTC
CASSPQGTTGETQYF
>.|TRBV5-1|.|TRBJ1-2
TGCGCCAGCAGCCCGGGGAGGGTCGGTAGTGGCTACACCTTC
CASSPGRVGSGYTF
>.|TRBV11-2|.|TRBJ1-1
TGTGCCAGCAGCTTAGGGGGACAGAACACTGAAGCTTTCTTT
CASSLGGQNTEAFF
>TRBD1|TRBV19|once|TRBJ1-2
TGTGCCAGTAGTCATACTTCGACAGGGAGCTATGGCTACACCTTC
CASSHTSTGSYGYTF
>.|TRBV7-2|.|TRBJ1-2
TGTGCCAGCAGCATCTTCGGACTGCCCGGGGGCTACACCTTC
CASSIFGLPGGYTF
>.|TRBV7-9|.|TRBJ2-1
TGTGCCAGCAGCACTGGCCGGGCGAGAGAGCAAAATGAGCAGTTCTTC
CASSTGRAREQNEQFF
>.|TRBV4-2|.|TRBJ1-2
TGTGCCAGCAGCCAAGGGGGACCGAGCTATGGCTACACCTTC
CASSQGGPSYGYTF
>.|TRBV11-2|.|TRBJ2-3
TGTGCCAGCAGCTTAGGGGGGGGCCTCGCAGATACGCAGTATTTT
CASSLGGGLADTQYF
>.|TRBV5-1|.|TRBJ1-1
TGCGCCAGCAGCTTGGCGGGGGGCTACACTGAAGCTTTCTTT
CASSLAGGYTEAFF
>TRBD2|TRBV28|.|TRBJ2-1
TGTGCCAGCAGGCCCCCTCCAGCGGGGGAGGGTGAGCAGTTCTTC
CASRPPPAGEGEQFF
>.|TRBV4-1|.|TRBJ2-7
TGCGCCAGCAGCCAAGTATCCTCGGTGACGAGCTCCTACGAGCAGTACTTC
CASSQVSSVTSSYEQYF
>TRBD2|TRBV9|.|TRBJ2-5
TGTGCCAGCAGCGTAGACAGCGGGGGGGCCAGGGTGACCCAGTACTTC
CASSVDSGGARVTQYF
>TRBD2|TRBV9|.|TRBJ2-3
TGTGCCAGCAGCGTAGGGGGGAGGGCAAGCACAGATACGCAGTATTTT
CASSVGGRASTDTQYF
>.|TRBV19|.|TRBJ2-1
TGTGCCAGTAGTATAGACAGGGTAGTGGATGAGCAGTTCTTC
CASSIDRVVDEQFF
>.|TRBV6-5|.|TRBJ1-1
TGTGCCAGCTCGCCGGATGGTGAGGAGACTGAAGCTTTCTTT
CASSPDGEETEAFF
>.|TRBV2|.|TRBJ1-6
TGTGCCAGCAGGATGGCTTGGAATTCACCCCTCCACTTT
CASRMAWNSPLHF
>TRBD1|TRBV9|.|TRBJ1-6
TGTGCCAGCAGCGTAGGAGGGACAGCGGTGAGTTCACCCCTCCACTTT
CASSVGGTAVSSPLHF
>.|TRBV28|.|TRBJ1-5
TGTGCCAGCAGAAATACCCGGGACGCGTACCGCAATCAGCCCCAGCATTTT
CASRNTRDAYRNQPQHF
>.|TRBV28|once|TRBJ1-2
TGTGCCAGCAGTCGGGGGGACACACTCATCTATGGCTACACCTTC
CASSRGDTLIYGYTF
>.|TRBV12-5|.|TRBJ2-7
TGTGCTAGTGGTTTGGTAGGTCGCGGCGAGCAGTACTTC
CASGLVGRGEQYF
>.|TRBV27|once|TRBJ2-5
TGTGCCAGCAGTTTCCTCGACGGGGAGACCCAGTACTTC
CASSFLDGETQYF
>TRBD1|TRBV30|.|TRBJ1-2
TGTGCCTGGAGTGTCACCCCCCAGGGGGCCGGCTATGGCTACACCTTC
CAWSVTPQGAGYGYTF